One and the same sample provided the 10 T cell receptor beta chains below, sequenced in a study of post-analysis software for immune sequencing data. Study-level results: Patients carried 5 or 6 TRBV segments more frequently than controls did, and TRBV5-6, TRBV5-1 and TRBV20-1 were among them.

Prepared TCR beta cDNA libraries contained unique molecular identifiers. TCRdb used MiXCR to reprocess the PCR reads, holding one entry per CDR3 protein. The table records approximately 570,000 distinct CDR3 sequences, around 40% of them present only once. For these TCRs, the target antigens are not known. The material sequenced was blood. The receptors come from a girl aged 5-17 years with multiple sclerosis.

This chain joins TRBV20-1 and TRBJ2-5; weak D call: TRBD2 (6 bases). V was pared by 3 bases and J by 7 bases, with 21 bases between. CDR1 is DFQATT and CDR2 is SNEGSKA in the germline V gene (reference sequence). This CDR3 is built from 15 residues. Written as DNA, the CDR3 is TGCAGTGCTAGCCCTAGAGCGGACTGGAGGGTGACCCAGTACTTC. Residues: CSASPRADWRVTQYF.

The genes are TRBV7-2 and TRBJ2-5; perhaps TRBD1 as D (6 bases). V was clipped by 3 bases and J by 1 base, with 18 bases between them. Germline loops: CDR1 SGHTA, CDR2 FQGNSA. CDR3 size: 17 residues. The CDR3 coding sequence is TGTGCCAGCAGCTTCATAGGTCGGAACAGGGCCCAAGAGACCCAGTACTTC. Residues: CASSFIGRNRAQETQYF.

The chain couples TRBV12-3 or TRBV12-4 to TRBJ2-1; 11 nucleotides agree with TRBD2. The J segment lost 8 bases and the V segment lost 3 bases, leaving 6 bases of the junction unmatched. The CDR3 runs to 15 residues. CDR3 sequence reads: CASSFLLAGGDEQFF. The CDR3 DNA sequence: TGTGCCAGCAGTTTTTTGCTAGCGGGGGGAGATGAGCAGTTCTTC.

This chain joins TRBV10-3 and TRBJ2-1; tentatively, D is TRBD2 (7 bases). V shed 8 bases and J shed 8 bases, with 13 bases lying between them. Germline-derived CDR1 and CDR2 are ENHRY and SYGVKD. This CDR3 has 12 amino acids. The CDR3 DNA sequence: TGTGCCATCCGGACTAGGGGGGATGAGCAGTTCTTC. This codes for CAIRTRGDEQFF.

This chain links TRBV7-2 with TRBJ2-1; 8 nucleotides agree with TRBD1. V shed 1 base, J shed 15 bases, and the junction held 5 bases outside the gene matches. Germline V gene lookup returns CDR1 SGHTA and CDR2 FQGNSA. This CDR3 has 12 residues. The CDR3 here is CASSLVAGGMFF. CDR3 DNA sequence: TGTGCCAGCAGCTTAGTTGCAGGGGGCATGTTCTTC.

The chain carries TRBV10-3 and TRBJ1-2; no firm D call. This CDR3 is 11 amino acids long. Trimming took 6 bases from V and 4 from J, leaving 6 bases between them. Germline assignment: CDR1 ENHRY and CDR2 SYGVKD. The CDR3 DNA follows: TGTGCCATCAGGGCAGGCTATGGCTACACCTTC. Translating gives CAIRAGYGYTF.

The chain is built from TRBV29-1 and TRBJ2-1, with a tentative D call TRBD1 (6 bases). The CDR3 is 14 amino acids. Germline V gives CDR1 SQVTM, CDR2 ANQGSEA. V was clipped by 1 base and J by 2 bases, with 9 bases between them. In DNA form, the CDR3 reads TGCAGCGTTGAAGTCCGACAGGCCTACAATGAGCAGTTCTTC. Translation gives CSVEVRQAYNEQFF.

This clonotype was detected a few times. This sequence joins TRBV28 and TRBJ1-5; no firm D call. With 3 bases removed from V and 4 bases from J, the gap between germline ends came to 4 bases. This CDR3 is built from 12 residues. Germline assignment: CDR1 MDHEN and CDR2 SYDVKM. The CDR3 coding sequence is TGTGCCAGCAGTTTTATTAATCAGCCCCAGCATTTT. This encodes CASSFINQPQHF.

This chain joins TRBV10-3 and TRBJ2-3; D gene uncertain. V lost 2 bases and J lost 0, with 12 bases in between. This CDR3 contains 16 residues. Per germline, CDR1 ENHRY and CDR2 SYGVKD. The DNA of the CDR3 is TGTGCCATCAGTGAGGAATTGGGGTCTAGCACAGATACGCAGTATTTT. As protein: CAISEELGSSTDTQYF.

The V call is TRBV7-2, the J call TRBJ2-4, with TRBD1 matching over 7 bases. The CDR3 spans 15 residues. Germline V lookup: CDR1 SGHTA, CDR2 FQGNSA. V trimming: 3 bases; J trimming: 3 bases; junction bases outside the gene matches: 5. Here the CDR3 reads CASSLYRDSKNIQYF. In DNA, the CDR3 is TGTGCCAGCAGCTTGTACCGGGACAGCAAAAACATTCAGTACTTC.